This record covers a single T cell receptor beta chain. Its antigen is undetermined. The sample belongs to a study of chemoradiotherapy in HPV16-positive cancers. Study-wide results and caveats: HPV-responsive T-cell expansion during chemoradiotherapy was linked to improved recurrence-free survival in HPV16-positive patients. Candidate HPV-specific clones and E7-related TCR motifs grew in tumor during treatment.

The CDR3 runs to 18 residues. V trimming: 2 bases; J trimming: 5 bases; junction bases outside the gene matches: 15. CDR1 MDHEN and CDR2 SYDVKM come from the germline V gene. Libraries were prepared by immunoSEQ multiplex PCR; TCRdb keeps only in-frame clonotypes and omits some of them. Among just under 1,500 clones listed, 90% to 95% were seen once. The specimen comprised tumor tissue, sampled from a patient who underwent chemoradiotherapy. This sequence originates from a human donor with HPV-associated anogenital cancer. The rearrangement links TRBV28 to TRBJ2-1; TRBD2 matches at 7 bases. The CDR3 sequence is CASSLRDPTSTKNNEQFF. The CDR3, as DNA: TGTGCCAGCAGTTTAAGAGACCCGACTAGCACCAAGAACAATGAGCAGTTCTTC.